These 20 T cell receptor beta chains came from one sample sequenced in a study of blood T cells in healthy people across ages. For the second PCR, which ran for 7 to 11 cycles, a sample-barcoded 5' primer and a J-beta primer mix were used. TCRdb fed the 5' RACE reads into MiXCR, producing one record per CDR3 protein. Here the sample spans some 1.8 million distinct CDR3 sequences, around 40% being singletons. Source material: blood. These receptors came from a human donor in good health.

The chain combines TRBV5-1 with TRBJ1-1; tentatively, D is TRBD1 (5 bases). This CDR3 has 18 amino acids. The germline gives CDR1 SGHRS, CDR2 YFSETQ. Trimming stripped 0 bases from V and 3 bases from J, with 21 bases between. This chain's CDR3 is CASSLERGWGGHDTEAFF. CDR3 DNA sequence: TGCGCCAGCAGCTTGGAGAGGGGATGGGGAGGACACGACACTGAAGCTTTCTTT.

This clonotype was recorded a few times. CDR3 loop: CASSYGKHYGYTF. In DNA, the CDR3 is TGTGCCAGCAGTTATGGGAAGCACTATGGCTACACCTTC. The J gene is TRBJ1-2, the V gene TRBV6-2 or TRBV6-3, with D unclear. The germline CDR1 and CDR2 sequences are MNHEY and SVGEGT. The CDR3 sequence is 13 residues long. Trimming removed 3 bases at V and 3 bases at J, with 8 bases between.

This rearrangement joins TRBV29-1 to TRBJ1-2; weak D call: TRBD1 (5 bases). V lost 2 bases and J lost 8, with 12 bases in between. Germline CDR1 reads SQVTM; CDR2 reads ANQGSEA. CDR3 length: 12 residues. The CDR3 loop reads CSVERGARGYTF. In DNA, the CDR3 is TGCAGCGTTGAACGCGGGGCGAGGGGCTACACCTTC. Full variable domain (rest looked up from reference TRBV29-1 and TRBJ1-2): SAVISQKPSRDICQRGTSLTIQCQVDSQVTMMFWYRQQPGQSLTLIATANQGSEATYESGFVIDKFPISRPNLTFSTLTVSNMSPEDSSIYLCSVERGARGYTFGSGTRLTVV.

This chain links TRBV2 with TRBJ2-7, with D perhaps TRBD1 (6 bases). The ends were cut back, 3 bases at V and 2 bases at J, with 17 bases in the middle. The length of the CDR3 is 16 residues. Germline V gene lookup returns CDR1 SNHLY and CDR2 FYNNEI. The CDR3 loop reads CASSDRGWGPTYEQYF. The DNA of the CDR3 is TGTGCCAGCAGTGATAGGGGGTGGGGCCCTACCTACGAGCAGTACTTC. Variable domain in full (rest from reference TRBV2 and TRBJ2-7): EPEVTQTPSHQVTQMGQEVILRCVPISNHLYFYWYRQILGQKVEFLVSFYNNEISEKSEIFDDQFSVERPDGSNFTLKIRSTKLEDSAMYFCASSDRGWGPTYEQYFGPGTRLTVT.

This clonotype was observed a handful of times. J is TRBJ2-7 and V is TRBV6-1, with no clear D. Germline CDR1 MNHNS, CDR2 SASEGT. This CDR3 has 14 amino acids. The ends were cut back, 6 bases at V and 2 bases at J, with 14 bases in the middle. The CDR3 DNA reads TGTGCCAGCAGAAGAGCGTCCGGAGCCTACGAGCAGTACTTC. Translating gives CASRRASGAYEQYF.

With regard to this clonotype: One end of the junction is discordant with germline, which a read error may explain. CDR3 residues: CSAGGFLSGANVLTF. CDR3 DNA: TGCAGTGCTGGAGGGTTTCTCTCTGGGGCCAATGTCCTGACTTTC. This chain joins TRBV20-1 and TRBJ2-6, with a tentative D call TRBD2 (6 bases). CDR1 and CDR2 (germline): DFQATT, SNEGSKA (reference sequence). CDR3 size: 15 residues.

This chain joins TRBV12-3 or TRBV12-4 and TRBJ2-3; maybe TRBD1 (6 bases). CDR3 length equals 14 residues. Trimming shortened V by 5 bases and J by 6 bases, and 15 bases separated the two germline ends. The CDR3 nucleotides read TGTGCCAGCAGTCCCTCTCCGGGACATGATACGCAGTATTTT. Its protein is CASSPSPGHDTQYF.

This clonotype turned up a few times. The chain couples TRBV4-3 to TRBJ2-3; 12 bases agree with TRBD2. Trimming removed 0 bases from V and 2 bases from J; junction bases left unmatched: 3. There are 17 residues in the CDR3. Germline V gene data show CDR1 as LGHNA and CDR2 as YSLEER. The CDR3 sequence is CASSQDRLAGVTDTQYF. As DNA, the CDR3 is TGCGCCAGCAGCCAAGATAGACTAGCGGGGGTCACAGATACGCAGTATTTT.

This chain connects TRBV24-1 to TRBJ2-1; TRBD2 might be the D (6 bases). The CDR3 spans 14 residues. The V and J ends lost 4 bases and 6 bases respectively, with 12 bases between them. The V gene's germline CDR1 is KGHDR and CDR2 SFDVKD. The DNA for the CDR3 is TGTGCCACCAGTGAAACGGGACTCCCCAATGAGCAGTTCTTC. Translated, it gives CATSETGLPNEQFF.

In its sample, this clonotype was seen many times. CDR3 nucleotides: TGTGCCAGCAGCTCTCGGACTAGCGGGGGCTCAGCAGATACGCAGTATTTT. It translates to CASSSRTSGGSADTQYF. The chain links TRBV4-2 to TRBJ2-3; 13 nucleotides match TRBD2. V shed 5 bases, J shed 4 bases, and the junction held 9 bases outside the gene matches. CDR3 length equals 17 residues. Germline assignment: CDR1 LGHNA and CDR2 YNFKEQ.

The chain is built from TRBV3-1 and TRBJ1-5; no reliable D call. CDR3 length equals 14 residues. Between the trimmed V and J ends, which lost 4 bases and 7 bases, there was a span of 14 bases. The germline V gene encodes CDR1 LGHDT and CDR2 YNNKEL (reference sequence). The chain's CDR3 is CASSRDVKEQPQHF. The DNA of the CDR3 is TGTGCCAGCAGCCGAGATGTCAAAGAGCAGCCCCAGCATTTT.

In its sample, this clonotype was seen a few times. This rearrangement joins TRBV10-3 to TRBJ2-5; D could derive from TRBD1 or TRBD2 (5 bases each). Per germline, CDR1 ENHRY and CDR2 SYGVKD. Trimming took 6 bases from V and 2 from J, leaving 19 bases between them. The CDR3 runs to 16 residues. This CDR3 reads CAISAPGTANQETQYF. Here the CDR3 DNA reads TGTGCCATCAGCGCCCCCGGGACGGCGAATCAAGAGACCCAGTACTTC.

The rearrangement joins TRBV7-2 to TRBJ2-1; TRBD1 agrees at 12 bases. The length of the CDR3 is 15 residues. After removal of 6 bases from V and 3 bases from J, the junction contained 3 bases not matched to a gene. Per the germline V gene, CDR1 is SGHTA and CDR2 is FQGNSA. The CDR3 here is CASRGTGGFYNEQFF. Here the CDR3 DNA reads TGTGCCAGCAGGGGGACAGGGGGCTTCTACAATGAGCAGTTCTTC.

This sequence joins TRBV7-7 and TRBJ2-4; D possibly uses TRBD1 or TRBD2 (5 bases each). With the DNA end fitting TRBJ2-7 better, the J assignment may be wrong. From germline, CDR1 is SSHAT and CDR2 FNYEAQ (reference sequence). The CDR3 has 13 amino acids. The CDR3 DNA sequence: TGTGCCAGCAGCTTAGATCGGGACCGCGAGCAGTACTTC. It encodes CASSLDRDREQYF.

In DNA, the CDR3 is TGTGCCAGCAGCTTAAACCCTCACAGTAGCTCCTACAATGAGCAGTTCTTC. Protein: CASSLNPHSSSYNEQFF. The chain is built from TRBV7-2 and TRBJ2-1; D is unclear. The germline gives CDR1 SGHTA, CDR2 FQGNSA. Trimming cost V 2 bases and J 0 bases, with 14 bases left between them. CDR3 length equals 17 residues.

This clonotype was detected only a few times. The genes are TRBV27 and TRBJ2-1; TRBD2 is a possible D gene (7 bases). This CDR3 contains 14 residues. The germline V gene has CDR1 MNHEY and CDR2 SMNVEV (reference sequence). V gave up 2 bases and J gave up 9 bases, with 14 bases separating them. DNA for the CDR3: TGTGCCAGCAGTTTAACTGGGGGGGCCACTGAGCAGTTCTTC. It yields the protein CASSLTGGATEQFF.

CDR3 DNA: TGTGCCAGCAGCTTAGAGAGGGGGATAAGAGAAAAACTGTTTTTT. It is translated as CASSLERGIREKLFF. This sequence joins TRBV4-2 and TRBJ1-4; the D gene is possibly TRBD1 (6 bases). The CDR3 totals 15 residues. The V end was cut by 5 bases, the J end by 8 bases, with 18 bases between. Germline CDR1 reads LGHNA; CDR2 reads YNFKEQ.

V is TRBV19 and J is TRBJ1-6; D is possibly TRBD1 (6 bases). The CDR3 runs 14 residues. Per the germline V gene, CDR1 is LNHDA and CDR2 is SQIVND (reference sequence). Trimming took off 9 bases at V and 10 bases at J, with 19 bases between the two ends. CDR3 sequence reads: CASCAGTPVSPLHF. CDR3 DNA: TGTGCCAGCTGTGCGGGGACACCCGTCTCACCCCTCCACTTT.

This clonotype turned up a few times. The chain combines TRBV7-9 with TRBJ1-2; D not resolved. This CDR3 region has 13 residues. Germline-derived CDR1 and CDR2 are SEHNR and FQNEAQ (reference sequence). Deletions cut 4 bases from V and 4 bases from J, with 10 bases between. The CDR3 loop is CASSSPVVYGYTF. Here the CDR3 DNA reads TGTGCCAGCAGCTCCCCAGTAGTCTATGGCTACACCTTC.

This clonotype occurred a few times. The chain joins TRBV11-2 to TRBJ1-2, with a possible D match to TRBD1 (5 bases). Trimming removed 5 bases at V and 8 bases at J, with 18 bases between. The CDR3 totals 14 residues. Germline CDR1 is SGHAT and CDR2 is FQNNGV. The CDR3 here is CASSPQGLRGGYTF. The CDR3 DNA reads as TGTGCCAGCAGCCCCCAAGGATTAAGGGGAGGCTACACCTTC. The full variable domain, completed using reference TRBV11-2 and TRBJ1-2, is EAGVAQSPRYKIIEKRQSVAFWCNPISGHATLYWYQQILGQGPKLLIQFQNNGVVDDSQLPKDRFSAERLKGVDSTLKIQPAKLEDSAVYLCASSPQGLRGGYTFGSGTRLTVV.